This TCR beta chain was retrieved from a study of blood T cell repertoires in COVID-19 (TCRdb year 2020). With respect to the entire study: Samples covering the acute and convalescent phases of COVID-19 were provided by collaborators in the United States, Italy and Spain. The dataset comprised deeply sampled blood TCRbeta repertoires from subjects exposed to, actively infected with, or recovered from COVID-19. The material from the prospective study consisted of cDNA or gDNA derived from T cells, B-cell-depleted T cells, or PBMCs. The samples were drawn from two sources: the first 160 participants of the ongoing ImmuneRACE study, and 950 to 1,500 subjects contributed by 6 global collaborators. The repertoires were made available in a free public database intended to serve as a resource for research on the immune response to SARS-CoV-2. Sample metadata almost always included a de-identified subject ID, COVID-19 status, age in years and sex. Where HLA class I and class II types were available, the types were taken from metadata supplied by the sample provider, not from assay-based typing. Points the paper makes about the study in general: Clinical and demographic metadata were provided uncurated, with the amount varying by source and participant.

The CDR3 starts with the cysteine, ends with the phenylalanine, and has 13 residues. The entry retains the CDR3 DNA only, 39 bases that are in frame from base 1. Trimming at the junction amounts to 1 base on V and 0 bases on J, and the germline ends lie 4 bases apart. The CDR1 and CDR2 encoded by the germline V gene are SQVTM and ANQGSEA. The collaborating institutions used their own protocols to collect whole blood in K2EDTA tubes. For TCRbeta analysis, collaborator samples were shipped as frozen whole blood, as isolated PBMCs, or as DNA extracted from either sample type. TCRbeta CDR3 regions were amplified from genomic DNA using the immunoSEQ Assay, a bias-controlled multiplex PCR. From the authors' description of their analysis: The number of nucleated cells in each sample was estimated by amplification of reference gene primers within the assay. Sequence reads were collapsed and filtered to measure the absolute abundance of every unique TCRbeta CDR3 rearrangement. Productive Simpson clonality was computed per sample as the square root of Simpson's diversity index over productive rearrangements. Held by TCRdb, this immuneACCESS table contains in-frame sequences only and omits some clones. Under half of the omission traces to an unresolved V gene where checked; the cause of the rest is unknown. D and trimming come from the DNA, and the V and J calls and clone size come from that table. Here the sample has under 95,000 clones; over 75% occur a single time. The ten largest clones add up to over 8.5% of the sample.

With regard to this clone: No antigen is known for it. Per-base qualities were not stored, and no clone one base away is much larger.

Sequencing was carried out using peripheral blood. The rearrangement combines TRBV29-1 with TRBJ1-3; the D segment cannot be called with confidence. The origin of this receptor is a man aged 50 or older with acute or convalescent COVID-19. For the CDR3, the sequence is CSVEAGSGNTIYF. The nucleotides are TGCAGCGTTGAAGCGGGCTCTGGAAACACCATATATTTT.